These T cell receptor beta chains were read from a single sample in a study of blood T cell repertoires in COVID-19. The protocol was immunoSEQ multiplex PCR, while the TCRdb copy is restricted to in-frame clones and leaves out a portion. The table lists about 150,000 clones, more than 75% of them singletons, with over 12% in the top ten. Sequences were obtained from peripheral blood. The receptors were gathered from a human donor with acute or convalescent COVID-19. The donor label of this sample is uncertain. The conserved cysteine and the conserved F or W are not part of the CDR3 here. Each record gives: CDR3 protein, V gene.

ASSEPGRGRTYEQY TRBV6-1
ASKGWDELGGYEQY TRBV10-2
AWSGDPRGTEAF TRBV30
ASGLAGQNYGYT TRBV12-5
ASTPGGKGSEQY TRBV5-1
ASSPGRTRDTQY TRBV3-1/TRBV3-2
ASSPLTAYSGANVLT TRBV18
ASSRTGGNSGNTIY TRBV7-6
ASARNEKLF TRBV19
ASSRQGRAEKLF TRBV5-4
ASSYSTWGENQPQH TRBV6-6
ASSPGRVGGAYT TRBV19
ASSIRGAAGPRETQY TRBV19
ASKDRSHPRYGYT TRBV27
ASSPQGNEQY TRBV5-1
ASSLVAGENYGYT TRBV5-1
ASSRQTSGYEQY TRBV4-2
ASSTLIHTEAF TRBV7-2
ASSAGQGLSHSGELF TRBV18
ASSQYEAVNTGELF TRBV3-1/TRBV3-2
SVGENSNQPQH TRBV29-1
ASSPRPGTGGNQPQH TRBV18
ASSLERTGGYGYT TRBV7-9
ASSLIGEATNEKLF TRBV5-6
ASGFLRGSSGANVLT TRBV12-5
ASSYGAGGPTDTQY TRBV6-5
ASSLVSGEPNQPQH TRBV7-2
ASSLKAQGATEAF TRBV7-9
ASSSVAGQRGEQY TRBV5-5
ASSPLAGQNTEAF TRBV5-1
ASSSTPDRFDYGYT TRBV27
ASSYRGQWSNQPQH TRBV6-5